This T cell receptor beta chain was identified in a study of technical replicates of blood from a handful of donors. Data came from immunoSEQ multiplex PCR; TCRdb stores just in-frame clones and leaves some out. Of fewer than 95,000 clones listed, over 85% are singletons. The V and J ends lost 3 bases and 1 base, in that order; junction bases with no gene match: 8. This CDR3 has 17 amino acids. Per germline, CDR1 SGHDN and CDR2 FVKESK. This TCR was recovered from a human donor in good health. The sequenced material came from T cells isolated from PBMCs. The V gene is TRBV14, the J gene TRBJ2-4; 8 bases fit TRBD1. CDR3 region: CASSQGRGLWAKNIQYF. CDR3 nucleotides: TGTGCCAGCAGCCAGGGCAGGGGGCTATGGGCCAAAAACATTCAGTACTTC.